This T cell receptor (beta chain) was sequenced during a study of T cells in localized non-small cell lung cancer. With regard to this clone: Its antigen remains unknown.

Study-wide results and limits: Higher T cell density in the blood was associated with longer overall survival, whereas higher adjacent-lung clonality associated with shorter survival. Appearances in adjacent lung were noted for a median 57 of the top 100 tumor clones. Uninvolved neighboring lung showed the greatest T cell clonality, exceeding tumor. Analysis by sequencing included only one tumor region, so heterogeneity remains possible.

Profiled with immunoSEQ multiplex PCR; TCRdb holds only in-frame clones, not every one. Of some 64,000 clones listed, about four fifths were seen once; the top ten hold roughly 4.8%. The clonotype was recovered from a man aged 40-75 years with stage II lung adenocarcinoma. The sample was PBMCs, taken before any cancer treatment.

The CDR3, as DNA: TGTGCCTGGAGTGAGGTGTCCTGGTACGAGCAGTACTTC. Its translation is CAWSEVSWYEQYF. The J gene is TRBJ2-7, the V gene TRBV30; D is ambiguous. This CDR3 comprises 13 residues. V lost 1 base, J lost 4 bases, and 11 bases lay in between. Germline CDR1 is GTSNPN and CDR2 is SVGIG (reference sequence).